This note documents a single T cell receptor (beta chain) sequence. The data were obtained in a study of control samples from healthy donors and cancer patients. Assay used: immunoSEQ multiplex PCR; TCRdb lists only in-frame clones, some missing. The sample has roughly 88,000 clones, 75% to 95% seen once. The sequence was collected from a man aged 50 to 60 in good health. Input material: blood.

The CDR3 DNA reads as TGTGCCATCAGTGAAGGGTTCGGAGGTTATGGCTACACCTTC. Protein: CAISEGFGGYGYTF. The V call is TRBV10-3, the J call TRBJ1-2; D is undetermined. Looked up from germline, CDR1 is ENHRY and CDR2 is SYGVKD. The germline V and J ends were trimmed by 3 bases and 5 bases, with 13 bases remaining between them. CDR3 length equals 14 residues.